Here is one TCR beta chain with its context. What it binds is not known. Its ends do not fully match the called genes, so a read error is possible. The data belong to a study of T cell repertoires in cytomegalovirus infection. Overall study context: In public TCR beta signatures, there were indications of both CMV infection and matching HLA type.

TCRdb recomputed calls from the reads with MiXCR, one row per CDR3 protein. The table lists about 830,000 distinct CDR3 sequences, 32% of them singletons. Sequences were derived from cultured CD8+ T cells from PBMCs, sampled from culture after CMV antigen stimulation. The source of this sequence is a human donor in good health (CMV status not recorded). Some clones in this sample may be carry-over from other donors' samples.

Written as DNA, the CDR3 is TGTGCCAGCAGTTTGGGGACAGCTAAGGAGCTGCTTTTT. It yields the protein CASSLGTAKELLF. The chain carries TRBV27 and TRBJ2-2, with 7 nucleotides matching TRBD1. The V gene's germline CDR1 is MNHEY and CDR2 SMNVEV (reference sequence). The CDR3 loop spans 13 amino acids.